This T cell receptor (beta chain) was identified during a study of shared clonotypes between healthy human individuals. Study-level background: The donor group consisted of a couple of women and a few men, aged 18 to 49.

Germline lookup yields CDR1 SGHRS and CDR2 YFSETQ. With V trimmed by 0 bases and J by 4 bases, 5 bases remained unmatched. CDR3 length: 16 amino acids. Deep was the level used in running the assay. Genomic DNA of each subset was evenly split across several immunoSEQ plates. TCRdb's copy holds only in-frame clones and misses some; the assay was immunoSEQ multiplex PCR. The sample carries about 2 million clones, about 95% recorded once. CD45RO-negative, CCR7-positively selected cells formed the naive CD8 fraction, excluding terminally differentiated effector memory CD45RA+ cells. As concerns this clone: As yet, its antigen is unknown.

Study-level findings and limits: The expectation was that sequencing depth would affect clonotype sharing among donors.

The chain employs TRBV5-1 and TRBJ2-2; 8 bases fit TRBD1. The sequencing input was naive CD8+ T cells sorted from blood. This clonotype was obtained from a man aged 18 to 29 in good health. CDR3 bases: TGCGCCAGCAGCTTGGGGCAGGGGGCAAGCACCGGGGAGCTGTTTTTT. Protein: CASSLGQGASTGELFF.